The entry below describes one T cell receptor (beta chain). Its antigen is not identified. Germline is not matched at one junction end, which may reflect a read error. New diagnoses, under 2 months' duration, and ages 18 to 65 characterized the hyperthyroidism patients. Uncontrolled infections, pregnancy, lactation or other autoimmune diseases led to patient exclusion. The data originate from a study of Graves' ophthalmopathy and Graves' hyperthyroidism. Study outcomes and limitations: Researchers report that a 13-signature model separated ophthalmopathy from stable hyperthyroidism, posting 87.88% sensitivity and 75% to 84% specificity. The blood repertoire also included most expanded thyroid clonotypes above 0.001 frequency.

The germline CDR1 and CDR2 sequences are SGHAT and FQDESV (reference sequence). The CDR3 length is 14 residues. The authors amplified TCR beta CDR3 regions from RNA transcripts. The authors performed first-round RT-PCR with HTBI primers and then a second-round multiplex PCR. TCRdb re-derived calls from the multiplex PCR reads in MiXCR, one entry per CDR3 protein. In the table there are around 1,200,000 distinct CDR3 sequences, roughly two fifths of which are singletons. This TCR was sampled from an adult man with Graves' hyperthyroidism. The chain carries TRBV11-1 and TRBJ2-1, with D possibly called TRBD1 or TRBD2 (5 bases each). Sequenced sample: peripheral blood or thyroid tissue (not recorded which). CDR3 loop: CAISRVGKQDEQFF. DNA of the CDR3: TGTGCCATCAGCCGAGTCGGGAAACAGGATGAGCAGTTCTTC.